The 11 T cell receptor beta chains given below trace back to one sample, sequenced in a study of CD8+ T cells in alopecia areata. Treatment here: oral pan-JAK inhibitor, 5-10 mg twice daily. RNA, once extracted, was reverse transcribed into cDNA for use as the sequencing template. TCRdb's table, derived via immunoSEQ multiplex PCR, lists solely in-frame clones and lacks some. Among about 200,000 clones, roughly two fifths were seen once, and the ten largest hold 0.48%. The source material was CD4+ T cells sorted from blood, sampled at approximately week 34, from a patient treated with tofacitinib. Every receptor here comes from a human donor with alopecia areata.

This chain uses TRBV5-4 with TRBJ2-2; the match to TRBD1 covers 9 bases. Germline V CDR1 and CDR2: SGHNT, YYREEE (reference sequence). This CDR3 has 16 amino acids. Germline trimming cut 5 bases from V and 4 bases from J; bases unmatched to any gene: 9. The CDR3 here is CASSPDRGFFTGELFF. The CDR3 DNA follows: TGTGCCAGCAGTCCCGACAGGGGGTTCTTCACCGGGGAGCTGTTTTTT.

The genes are TRBV5-5 and TRBJ1-6, with 7 bases lining up with TRBD1. The CDR3 is made up of 16 amino acids. The germline CDR1 and CDR2 sequences are SGHKS and YYEKEE (reference sequence). The V and J ends lost 5 bases and 7 bases, in that order; junction bases with no gene match: 12. CDR3 DNA sequence: TGTGCCAGCAGTCTCGGAGGGACAGTACGAAATTCACCCCTCCACTTT. As protein: CASSLGGTVRNSPLHF.

V is TRBV7-3 and J is TRBJ2-1, with TRBD2 as a possible D gene (7 bases). Trimming removed 5 bases at V and 5 bases at J, with 10 bases between. This CDR3 comprises 13 residues. In germline, CDR1 is SGHTA, CDR2 FQGTGA. The CDR3 is CASSQGTNNEQFF. Written as DNA, the CDR3 is TGTGCCAGCAGCCAGGGGACTAACAATGAGCAGTTCTTC.

V gene TRBV4-1 combines with J gene TRBJ2-7; 13 nucleotides align to TRBD2. The trim removed 4 bases at V and 3 bases at J, leaving 12 bases unmatched. The V gene's germline CDR1 is MGHRA and CDR2 YSYEKL. The CDR3 extends over 18 amino acids. The CDR3 bases are TGCGCCAGCAGCCCGCGAGTGGGACTAGCGGGATCGAACTACGAGCAGTACTTC. Translating it yields CASSPRVGLAGSNYEQYF.

This clone was seen a few times. The rearrangement links TRBV29-1 to TRBJ2-7, with D unresolved. CDR3 length: 12 amino acids. Germline V gene sequence: CDR1 SQVTM, CDR2 ANQGSEA. The ends were cut back, 5 bases at V and 7 bases at J, with 15 bases in the middle. CDR3 region: CSVSNSHGEQYF. The CDR3 nucleotides are TGCAGCGTTTCCAACTCCCATGGGGAGCAGTACTTC.

The table lists this clone with a few counts. The chain couples TRBV6-5 to TRBJ1-4; perhaps TRBD1 as D (6 bases). Per germline, CDR1 MNHEY and CDR2 SVGAGI. This CDR3 spans 15 amino acids. V was trimmed by 4 bases and J by 2 bases, leaving 11 bases between them. The DNA of the CDR3 is TGTGCCAGCAGTTTTTCAGGGGCTACTAATGAAAAACTGTTTTTT. Amino acid sequence: CASSFSGATNEKLFF.

This clone came up a few times. J is TRBJ1-1 and V is TRBV7-9; possibly TRBD1 for D (5 bases). V lost 1 base and J lost 0, with 9 bases in between. The CDR3 loop spans 15 amino acids. Germline CDR1 and CDR2: SEHNR and FQNEAQ (reference sequence). The CDR3 spells CASSLVGRLNTEAFF. The CDR3 nucleotides are TGTGCCAGCAGCTTAGTGGGACGGTTGAACACTGAAGCTTTCTTT.

In its sample, this clone was seen many times. The rearrangement uses TRBV28 and TRBJ1-4; TRBD1 matches at 7 bases. CDR3 length equals 19 residues. V lost 2 bases to trimming and J lost 2 bases; unmatched junction nucleotides: 14. Germline V gene lookup returns CDR1 MDHEN and CDR2 SYDVKM. The CDR3 DNA follows: TGTGCCAGCAGTTTACTCTCTCCCCAGACAGGGACCACTAATGAAAAACTGTTTTTT. It translates to CASSLLSPQTGTTNEKLFF.

The chain couples TRBV4-1 to TRBJ2-3; D is possibly TRBD1 or TRBD2 (5 bases each). This CDR3 spans 14 amino acids. Germline lookup yields CDR1 MGHRA and CDR2 YSYEKL. V lost 4 bases to trimming and J lost 4 bases, with 12 bases between them. The CDR3 region is CASSPGPPADTQYF. In DNA, the CDR3 is TGCGCCAGCAGCCCGGGACCGCCGGCAGATACGCAGTATTTT.

The chain joins TRBV30 to TRBJ2-7; TRBD1 matches 8 bases. The CDR3 runs 15 residues. Trimming at V came to 6 bases and at J to 4 bases, leaving 14 bases not matched to a gene. Germline values: CDR1 GTSNPN, CDR2 SVGIG (reference sequence). DNA of the CDR3: TGTGCCTGCAACCGGGACAGGAGCCTCGGGTACGAGCAGTACTTC. Translated: CACNRDRSLGYEQYF.

This chain uses TRBV10-3 with TRBJ1-5, with D possibly TRBD1 on 5 matching bases. CDR3 length equals 17 residues. Germline CDR1 and CDR2: ENHRY and SYGVKD. Trimming took off 3 bases at V and 0 bases at J, with 15 bases between the two ends. The CDR3 loop is CAISDRVGEASNQPQHF. CDR3 nucleotides: TGTGCCATCAGTGATCGAGTGGGGGAGGCTAGCAATCAGCCCCAGCATTTT.